This paragraph reports one TCR beta chain. The record originates from a study of blood T cell repertoires in COVID-19. The CDR3 totals 15 residues. Germline CDR1 KGHSH, CDR2 LQKENI. The junction had 7 bases not matched to a gene; V was cut back by 3 bases and J by 5 bases. Assay: immunoSEQ multiplex PCR; the TCRdb copy retains only in-frame clones and omits some. The sample records 150,000 to 200,000 clones, roughly nine tenths being singletons. This receptor was obtained from a woman aged 55-70 years with COVID-19, enrolled during active disease. This chain links TRBV18 with TRBJ2-3; TRBD2 matches 8 bases. Sample: peripheral blood. This chain's CDR3 is CASSPPGLVGDTQYF. Written as DNA, the CDR3 is TGTGCCAGCTCACCCCCGGGACTAGTGGGAGATACGCAGTATTTT.